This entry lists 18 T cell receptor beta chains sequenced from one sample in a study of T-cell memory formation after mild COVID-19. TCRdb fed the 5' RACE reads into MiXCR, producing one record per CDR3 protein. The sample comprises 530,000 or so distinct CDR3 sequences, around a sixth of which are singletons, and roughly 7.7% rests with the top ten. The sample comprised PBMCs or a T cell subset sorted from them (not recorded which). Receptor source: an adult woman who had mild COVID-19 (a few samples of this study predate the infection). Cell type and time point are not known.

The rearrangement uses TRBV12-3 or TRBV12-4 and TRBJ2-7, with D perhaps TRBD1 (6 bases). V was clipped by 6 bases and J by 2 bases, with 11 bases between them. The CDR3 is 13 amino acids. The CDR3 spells CASRDSRTYEQYF. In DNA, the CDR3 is TGTGCCAGCAGGGACAGCCGGACCTACGAGCAGTACTTC.

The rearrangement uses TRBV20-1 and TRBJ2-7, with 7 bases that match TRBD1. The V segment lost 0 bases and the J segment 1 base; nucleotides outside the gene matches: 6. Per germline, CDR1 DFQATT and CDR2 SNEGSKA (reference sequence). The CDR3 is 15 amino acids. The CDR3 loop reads CSARDPNRGSYEQYF. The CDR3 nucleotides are TGCAGTGCTAGAGATCCCAACAGGGGTTCCTACGAGCAGTACTTC.

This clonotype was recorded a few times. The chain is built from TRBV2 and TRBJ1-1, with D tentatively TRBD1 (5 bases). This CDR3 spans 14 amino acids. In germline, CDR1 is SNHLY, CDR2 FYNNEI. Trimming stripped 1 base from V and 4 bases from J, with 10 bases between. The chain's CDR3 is CASSEVGGGTEAFF. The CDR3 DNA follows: TGTGCCAGCAGTGAAGTTGGGGGAGGCACTGAAGCTTTCTTT.

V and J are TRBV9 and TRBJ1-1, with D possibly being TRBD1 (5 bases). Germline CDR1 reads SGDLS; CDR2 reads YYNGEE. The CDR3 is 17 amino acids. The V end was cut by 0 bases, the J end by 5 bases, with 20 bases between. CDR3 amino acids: CASSVEGQAPGGTEAFF. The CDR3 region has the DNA TGTGCCAGCAGCGTAGAGGGGCAGGCCCCCGGGGGTACTGAAGCTTTCTTT. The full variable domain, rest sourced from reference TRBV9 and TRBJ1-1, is DSGVTQTPKHLITATGQRVTLRCSPRSGDLSVYWYQQSLDQGLQFLIQYYNGEERAKGNILERFSAQQFPDLHSELNLSSLELGDSALYFCASSVEGQAPGGTEAFFGQGTRLTVV.

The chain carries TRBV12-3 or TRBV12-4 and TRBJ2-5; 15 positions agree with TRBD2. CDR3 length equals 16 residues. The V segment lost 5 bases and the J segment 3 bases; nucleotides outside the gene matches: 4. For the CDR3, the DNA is TGTGCCAGCAGTCCAGGGACTAGCGGGGGGAAAGAGACCCAGTACTTC. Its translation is CASSPGTSGGKETQYF.

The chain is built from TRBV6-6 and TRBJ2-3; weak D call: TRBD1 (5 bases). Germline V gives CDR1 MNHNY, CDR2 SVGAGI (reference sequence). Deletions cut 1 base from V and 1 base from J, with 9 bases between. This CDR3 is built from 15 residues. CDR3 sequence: CASSYLDSGTDTQYF. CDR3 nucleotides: TGTGCCAGCAGTTACTTAGACAGCGGCACAGATACGCAGTATTTT.

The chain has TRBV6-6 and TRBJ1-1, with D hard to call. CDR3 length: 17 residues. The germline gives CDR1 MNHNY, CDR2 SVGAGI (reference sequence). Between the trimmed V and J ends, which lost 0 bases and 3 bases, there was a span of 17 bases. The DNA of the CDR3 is TGTGCCAGCAGTTACTCGGCCCCCGGGCTGGTGGACACTGAAGCTTTCTTT. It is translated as CASSYSAPGLVDTEAFF.

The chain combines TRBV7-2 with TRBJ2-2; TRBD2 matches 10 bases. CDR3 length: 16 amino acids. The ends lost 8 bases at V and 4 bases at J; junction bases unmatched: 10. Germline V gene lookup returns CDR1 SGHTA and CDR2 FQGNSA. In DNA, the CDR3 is TGTGCCAGCCGGTCCGGACTAGCGGCTCCCACCGGGGAGCTGTTTTTT. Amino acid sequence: CASRSGLAAPTGELFF.

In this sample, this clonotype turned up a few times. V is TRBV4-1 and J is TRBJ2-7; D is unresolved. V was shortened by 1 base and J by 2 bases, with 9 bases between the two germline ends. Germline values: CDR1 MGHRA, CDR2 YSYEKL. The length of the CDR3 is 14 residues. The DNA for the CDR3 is TGCGCCAGCAGCCAAGTCCCTCGGGCCTACGAGCAGTACTTC. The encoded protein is CASSQVPRAYEQYF.

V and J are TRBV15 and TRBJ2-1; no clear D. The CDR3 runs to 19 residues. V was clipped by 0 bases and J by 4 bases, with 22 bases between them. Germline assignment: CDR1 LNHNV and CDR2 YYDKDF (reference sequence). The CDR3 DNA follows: TGTGCCACCAGCAGAGATTTTGGAATAGCCAATAACGAGTACAATGAGCAGTTCTTC. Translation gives CATSRDFGIANNEYNEQFF. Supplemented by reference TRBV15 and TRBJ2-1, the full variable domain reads DAMVIQNPRYQVTQFGKPVTLSCSQTLNHNVMYWYQQKSSQAPKLLFHYYDKDFNNEADTPDNFQSRRPNTSFCFLDIRSPGLGDTAMYLCATSRDFGIANNEYNEQFFGPGTRLTVL.

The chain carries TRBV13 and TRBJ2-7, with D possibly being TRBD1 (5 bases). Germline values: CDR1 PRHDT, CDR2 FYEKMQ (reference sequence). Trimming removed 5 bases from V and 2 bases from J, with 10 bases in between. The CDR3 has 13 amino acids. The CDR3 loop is CASSPGSTYEQYF. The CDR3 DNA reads TGTGCCAGCAGCCCAGGGTCAACCTACGAGCAGTACTTC.

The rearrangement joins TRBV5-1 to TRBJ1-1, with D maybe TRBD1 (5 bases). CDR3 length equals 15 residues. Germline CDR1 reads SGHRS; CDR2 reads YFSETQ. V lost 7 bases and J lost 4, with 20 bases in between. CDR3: CASYNAEGSGTEAFF. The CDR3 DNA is TGCGCCAGCTACAACGCCGAGGGGTCGGGCACTGAAGCTTTCTTT.

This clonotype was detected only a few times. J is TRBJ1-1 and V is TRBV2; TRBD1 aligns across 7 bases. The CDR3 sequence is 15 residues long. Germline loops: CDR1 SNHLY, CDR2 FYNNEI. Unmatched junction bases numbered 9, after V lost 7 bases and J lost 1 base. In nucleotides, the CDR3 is TGTGCCAGCACAATTGACAGGGCCGGGAACACTGAAGCTTTCTTT. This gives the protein CASTIDRAGNTEAFF.

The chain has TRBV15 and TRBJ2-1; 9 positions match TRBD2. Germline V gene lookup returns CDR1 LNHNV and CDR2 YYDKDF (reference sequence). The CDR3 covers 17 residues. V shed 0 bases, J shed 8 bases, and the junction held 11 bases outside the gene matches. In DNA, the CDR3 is TGTGCCACCAGCAGAGATTTAATAGCGGGGGCAGGGGATGAGCAGTTCTTC. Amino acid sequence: CATSRDLIAGAGDEQFF.

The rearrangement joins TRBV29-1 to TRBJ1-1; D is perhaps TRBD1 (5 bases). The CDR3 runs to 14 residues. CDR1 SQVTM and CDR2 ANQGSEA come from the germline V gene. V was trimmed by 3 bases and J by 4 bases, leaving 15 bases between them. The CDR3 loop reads CSVDVSGGSTEAFF. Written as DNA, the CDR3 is TGCAGCGTTGACGTTTCCGGGGGAAGCACTGAAGCTTTCTTT.

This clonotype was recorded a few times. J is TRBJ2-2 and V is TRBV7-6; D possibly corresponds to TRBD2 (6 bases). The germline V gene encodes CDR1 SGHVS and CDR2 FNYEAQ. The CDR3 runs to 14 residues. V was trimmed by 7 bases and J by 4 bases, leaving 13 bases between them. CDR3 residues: CASKTGDGTGELFF. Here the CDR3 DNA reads TGTGCCAGCAAGACGGGAGACGGCACCGGGGAGCTGTTTTTT.

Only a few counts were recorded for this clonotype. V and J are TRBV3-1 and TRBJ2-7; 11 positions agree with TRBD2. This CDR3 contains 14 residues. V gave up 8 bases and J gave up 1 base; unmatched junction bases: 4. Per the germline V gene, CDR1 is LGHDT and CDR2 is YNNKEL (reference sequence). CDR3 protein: CASGTSGLSYEQYF. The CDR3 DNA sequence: TGTGCCAGCGGGACTAGCGGCCTGTCCTACGAGCAGTACTTC.

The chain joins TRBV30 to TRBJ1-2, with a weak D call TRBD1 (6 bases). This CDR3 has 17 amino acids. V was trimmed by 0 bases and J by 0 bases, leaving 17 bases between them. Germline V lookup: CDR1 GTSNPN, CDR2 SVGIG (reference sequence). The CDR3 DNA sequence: TGTGCCTGGAGTGTAGGGGGAGATCACAGTCCTAACTATGGCTACACCTTC. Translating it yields CAWSVGGDHSPNYGYTF.